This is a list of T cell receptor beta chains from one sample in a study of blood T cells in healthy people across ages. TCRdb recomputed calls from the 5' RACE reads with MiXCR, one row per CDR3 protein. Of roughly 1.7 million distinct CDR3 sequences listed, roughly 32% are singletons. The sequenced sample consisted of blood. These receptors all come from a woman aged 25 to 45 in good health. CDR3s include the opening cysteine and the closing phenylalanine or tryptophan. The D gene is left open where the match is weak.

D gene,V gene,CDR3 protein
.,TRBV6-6,CASSHVPLHSNQPQHF
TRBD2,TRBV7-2,CASSLDLAGETQYF
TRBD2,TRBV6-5,CASSRTSGGFETQYF
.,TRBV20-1,CSARDMASGTDTQYF
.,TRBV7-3,CASSLSSSYNEQFF
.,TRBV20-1,CSARDWVTGSYEQYF
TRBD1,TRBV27,CASSLGTGTRNEQFF
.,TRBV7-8,CASSYLGGETEAFF
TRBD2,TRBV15,CATSRELAGVNEQFF
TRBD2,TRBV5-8,CASSPRLAGADTRYF
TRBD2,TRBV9,CASSPGTSGRGFEQFF
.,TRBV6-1,CAGSESRVGGTGELFF
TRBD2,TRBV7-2,CASSLSGGPSETQYF
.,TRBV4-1,CASSQDRPGVTYSNQPQHF
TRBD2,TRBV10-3,CAISESAGDRTSGRSSYNEQFF
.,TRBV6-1,CASREIGNYGYTF
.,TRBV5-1,CASSLWSLRNDSPLHF
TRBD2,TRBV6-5,CASTQTSGQKTQYF
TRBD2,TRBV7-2,CASSFRGGAYEQYF
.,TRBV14,CASSHGPIGQLQETQYF
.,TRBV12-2,CASRWGLAGGPSGNEQFF
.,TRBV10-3,CAISERTGARTGELFF
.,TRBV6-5,CASKRGDGYTF
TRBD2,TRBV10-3,CAISESIWASGSYEQYF
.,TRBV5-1,CASSLAPGSEQFF
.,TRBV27,CASSLSGQGGRTDTQYF
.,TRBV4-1,CASSRQVLQPQHF
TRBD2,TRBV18,CASSPSREGYEQYF
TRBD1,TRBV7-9,CASSPGPGQIYGYTF
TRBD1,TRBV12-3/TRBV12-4,CANSPDRASYGYTF
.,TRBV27,CASSPTAFTNYGYTF
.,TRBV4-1,CASSQARGSGKFF
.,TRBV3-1,CASSPGLANSETQYF
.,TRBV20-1,CSARDPSGDGLANEQFF
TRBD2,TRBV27,CASSSPLARGPNTQYF
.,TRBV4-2,CASSPPEGREYF
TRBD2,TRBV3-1,CASSQVRTSGARAQYF
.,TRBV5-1,CASSLVGETYNEQFF
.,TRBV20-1,CSARDSYAYGYTF
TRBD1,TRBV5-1,CAGSWDRGNEQYF
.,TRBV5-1,CASSLVGVSSRDTQYF